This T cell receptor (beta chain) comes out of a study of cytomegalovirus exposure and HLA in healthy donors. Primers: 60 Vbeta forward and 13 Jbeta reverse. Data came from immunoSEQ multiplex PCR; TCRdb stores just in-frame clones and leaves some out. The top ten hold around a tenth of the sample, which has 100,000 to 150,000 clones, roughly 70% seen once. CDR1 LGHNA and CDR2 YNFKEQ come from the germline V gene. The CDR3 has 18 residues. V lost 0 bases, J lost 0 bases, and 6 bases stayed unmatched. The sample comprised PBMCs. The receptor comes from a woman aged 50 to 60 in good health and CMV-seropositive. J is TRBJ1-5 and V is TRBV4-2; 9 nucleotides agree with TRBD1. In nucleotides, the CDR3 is TGTGCCAGCAGCCAAGAGGGGGGACAGGGCTATAGCAATCAGCCCCAGCATTTT. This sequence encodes CASSQEGGQGYSNQPQHF.